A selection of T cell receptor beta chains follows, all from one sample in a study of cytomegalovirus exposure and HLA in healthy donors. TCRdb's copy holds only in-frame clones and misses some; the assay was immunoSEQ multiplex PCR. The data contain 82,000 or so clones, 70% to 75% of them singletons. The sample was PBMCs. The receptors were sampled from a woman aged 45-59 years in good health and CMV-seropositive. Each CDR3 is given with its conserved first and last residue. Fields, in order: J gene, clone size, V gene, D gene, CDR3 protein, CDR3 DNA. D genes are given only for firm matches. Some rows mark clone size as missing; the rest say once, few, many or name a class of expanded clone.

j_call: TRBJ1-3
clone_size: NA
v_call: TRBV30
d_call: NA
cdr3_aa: CAWSSGRVTIYF
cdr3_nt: TGTGCCTGGAGTTCCGGCCGGGTCACCATATATTTT

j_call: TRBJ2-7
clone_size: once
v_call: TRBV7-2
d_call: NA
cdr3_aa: CASSLAGGAAPYEQYF
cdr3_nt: TGTGCCAGCAGCTTAGCGGGGGGGGCTGCGCCCTACGAGCAGTACTTC

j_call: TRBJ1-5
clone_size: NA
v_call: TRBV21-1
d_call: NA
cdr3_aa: CASSKGGRDYSNQPQHF
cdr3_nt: TGTGCCAGCAGCAAAGGCGGACGGGATTATAGCAATCAGCCCCAGCATTTT

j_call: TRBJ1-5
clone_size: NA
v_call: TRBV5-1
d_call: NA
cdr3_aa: CASSLEGRSNQPQHF
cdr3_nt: TGCGCCAGCAGCTTGGAGGGGCGAAGCAATCAGCCCCAGCATTTT

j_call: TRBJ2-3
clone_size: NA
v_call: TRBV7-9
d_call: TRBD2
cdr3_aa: CASSPGLASTDTQYF
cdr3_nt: TGTGCCAGCAGCCCGGGACTAGCGAGCACAGATACGCAGTATTTT

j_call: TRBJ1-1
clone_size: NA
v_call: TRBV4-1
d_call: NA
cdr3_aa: CASSQPRRVTEAFF
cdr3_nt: TGCGCCAGCAGCCAACCCCGCAGGGTGACTGAAGCTTTCTTT

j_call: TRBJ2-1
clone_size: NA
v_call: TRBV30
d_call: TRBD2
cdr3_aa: CAWNLGLAGGKYNEQFF
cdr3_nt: TGTGCCTGGAATCTCGGACTAGCGGGAGGAAAGTACAATGAGCAGTTCTTC

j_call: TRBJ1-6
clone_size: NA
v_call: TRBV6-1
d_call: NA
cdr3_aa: CASSEQGRGYSPLHF
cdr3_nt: TGTGCCAGCAGTGAACAGGGAAGGGGGTATTCACCCCTCCACTTT

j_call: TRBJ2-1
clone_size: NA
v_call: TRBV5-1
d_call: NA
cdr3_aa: CASSLGRTPYNEQFF
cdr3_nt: TGCGCCAGCAGCTTGGGACGGACACCCTACAATGAGCAGTTCTTC

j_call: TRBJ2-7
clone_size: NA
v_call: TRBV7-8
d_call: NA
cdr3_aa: CASRPSRLSNEQYF
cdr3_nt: TGTGCCAGCAGGCCTTCTCGACTAAGCAACGAGCAGTACTTC

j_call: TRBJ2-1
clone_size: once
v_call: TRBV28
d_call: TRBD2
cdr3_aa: CASSWGGSRNEQFF
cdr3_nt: TGTGCCAGCAGTTGGGGCGGGAGTAGGAATGAGCAGTTCTTC

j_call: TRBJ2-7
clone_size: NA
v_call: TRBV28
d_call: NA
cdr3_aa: CASSRTGLSYEQYF
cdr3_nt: TGTGCCAGCAGCCGAACTGGACTTTCCTACGAGCAGTACTTC

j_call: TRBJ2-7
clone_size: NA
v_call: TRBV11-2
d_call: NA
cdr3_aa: CASSSRPGRASYEQYF
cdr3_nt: TGTGCCAGCAGCTCCCGTCCTGGCAGGGCCTCCTACGAGCAGTACTTC